The 19 T cell receptor beta chains given below trace back to one sample, sequenced in a study of neurological immune-mediated disorders (dated by TCRdb to between 2017 and 2020). Libraries were built with 5' RACE. Sequencing was performed on an Illumina HiSeq 2500. The raw public reads went through TCRdb reprocessing: fastp at Q25, MiXCR clone calling, in-frame beta chains kept. One record per CDR3 amino acid sequence lists the most common genes and DNA. This sample comprises about 22,000 distinct CDR3 sequences, 8.5% to 12% of them detected only once. Jointly, the top ten make up roughly 22% of the sample. Source material: PBMCs. The receptors shown here come from a woman aged 60 to 75 with HTLV-1-associated myelopathy (HAM/TSP).

This clonotype was observed at least ten times. The chain combines TRBV5-1 with TRBJ2-2; D remains unclear. The germline V gene has CDR1 SGHRS and CDR2 YFSETQ. The V gene lost 0 bases and the J gene lost 3 bases, with 9 bases spanning the gap. This CDR3 comprises 15 residues. The CDR3 DNA reads as TGCGCCAGCAGCTTGGCCGGGCAGGACACCGGGGAGCTGTTTTTT. It is translated as CASSLAGQDTGELFF.

Many counts were recorded for this clonotype. The chain joins TRBV7-2 to TRBJ2-7; a possible D gene is TRBD2 (5 bases). Germline V gene data show CDR1 as SGHTA and CDR2 as FQGNSA. The CDR3 runs 13 residues. V was clipped by 2 bases and J by 5 bases, with 10 bases between them. This chain's CDR3 is CASSLIAADEQYF. The DNA for the CDR3 is TGTGCCAGCAGCTTAATCGCAGCGGACGAGCAGTACTTC. Drawing the rest from reference TRBV7-2 and TRBJ2-7, the complete variable domain is GAGVSQSPSNKVTEKGKDVELRCDPISGHTALYWYRQSLGQGLEFLIYFQGNSAPDKSGLPSDRFSAERTGGSVSTLTIQRTQQEDSAVYLCASSLIAADEQYFGPGTRLTVT.

There are many counts of this clonotype. The V call is TRBV5-1, the J call TRBJ2-1, with D possibly being TRBD2 (6 bases). Trimming pared 2 bases from V and 4 bases from J, leaving 16 bases between. The CDR3 runs 16 residues. Germline loops: CDR1 SGHRS, CDR2 YFSETQ. The chain's CDR3 is CASSFPLGGIYNEQFF. The DNA of the CDR3 is TGCGCCAGCAGCTTCCCGTTGGGCGGGATTTACAATGAGCAGTTCTTC.

Ten or more counts support this clonotype. The chain couples TRBV19 to TRBJ1-5; TRBD1 might be the D (6 bases). The CDR3 is made up of 15 amino acids. Trimming pared 3 bases from V and 0 bases from J, leaving 9 bases between. The germline gives CDR1 LNHDA, CDR2 SQIVND (reference sequence). DNA for the CDR3: TGTGCCAGTAGTATCTACAGGGATAGCAATCAGCCCCAGCATTTT. Encoded protein: CASSIYRDSNQPQHF.

This clonotype was seen repeatedly, ten times or more. This chain connects TRBV19 to TRBJ1-5; unclear D gene. Germline V gene sequence: CDR1 LNHDA, CDR2 SQIVND (reference sequence). The CDR3 has 14 residues. The germline V and J ends were trimmed by 7 bases and 1 base, with 11 bases remaining between them. The CDR3 loop is CASKGQISNQPQHF. Here the CDR3 DNA reads TGTGCCAGTAAAGGTCAGATCAGCAATCAGCCCCAGCATTTT.

This clonotype has at least ten counts. The J gene is TRBJ2-5, the V gene TRBV20-1; 9 bases agree with TRBD2. With V trimmed by 3 bases and J by 2 bases, 4 bases remained unmatched. In germline, CDR1 is DFQATT, CDR2 SNEGSKA (reference sequence). The CDR3 spans 14 residues. In DNA form, the CDR3 reads TGCAGTGCTAGGGCAGCGGGGGGACAAGAGACCCAGTACTTC. It codes for CSARAAGGQETQYF.

This clonotype showed up many times. The rearrangement uses TRBV7-2 and TRBJ1-5, with 8 bases identical to TRBD1. V shed 5 bases and J 5 bases; nucleotides not matched to a gene: 11. The CDR3 loop spans 16 amino acids. Germline loops: CDR1 SGHTA, CDR2 FQGNSA. CDR3 in amino acids: CASSERTGSRHQPQHF. Here the CDR3 DNA reads TGTGCCAGCAGCGAGCGGACAGGGAGTCGTCATCAGCCCCAGCATTTT.

About this clonotype itself: A read error may produce the germline difference seen at one junction end. The V call is TRBV18, the J call TRBJ2-7, with D possibly being TRBD1 (5 bases). The CDR3 extends over 14 amino acids. Germline V gives CDR1 KGHSH, CDR2 LQKENI. The CDR3 DNA follows: TGTGCCAGCTCACCACTTCTCGATACCAGGACACAGGTCTTC. Protein: CASSPLLDTRTQVF.

This clonotype was counted at least ten times. The rearrangement links TRBV6-6 to TRBJ2-5, with TRBD2 as a possible D gene (6 bases). This CDR3 has 13 residues. From germline, CDR1 is MNHNY and CDR2 SVGAGI (reference sequence). Trimming removed 4 bases at V and 5 bases at J, with 11 bases between. As DNA, the CDR3 is TGTGCCAGCAGTTTTGCGGGGAAGGAGACCCAGTACTTC. It yields the protein CASSFAGKETQYF.

The rearrangement links TRBV15 to TRBJ1-1; D may be TRBD1 (6 bases). Per the germline V gene, CDR1 is LNHNV and CDR2 is YYDKDF (reference sequence). This CDR3 region has 19 residues. V lost 1 base, J lost 6 bases, and 27 bases lay in between. The CDR3, as DNA: TGTGCCACCAGCAGAGGATACTACAGGGCCCCTAAGGGAAGGGCTGAAGCTTTCTTT. Amino acids: CATSRGYYRAPKGRAEAFF.

The table lists this clonotype with many counts. V is TRBV10-3 and J is TRBJ2-3; tentative D call: TRBD2 (6 bases). Germline V gene data show CDR1 as ENHRY and CDR2 as SYGVKD. Trimming removed 3 bases from V and 5 bases from J, with 15 bases in between. CDR3 length: 15 residues. Here the CDR3 reads CAISEGRGEVDTQYF. DNA of the CDR3: TGTGCCATCAGTGAAGGTAGAGGGGAGGTAGATACGCAGTATTTT.

This clonotype was seen many times. This chain connects TRBV10-1 to TRBJ2-4, with D tentatively TRBD1 (6 bases). Between the trimmed V and J ends, which lost 4 bases and 6 bases, there was a span of 13 bases. The CDR3 extends over 14 amino acids. The germline gives CDR1 WNHNN, CDR2 SYGVQD (reference sequence). The CDR3 region is CASSVHDRTNIQYF. The CDR3 region has the DNA TGCGCCAGCAGTGTCCATGACAGGACAAACATTCAGTACTTC.

There are many counts of this clonotype. The V gene is TRBV11-2, the J gene TRBJ2-5; weak D call: TRBD1 (6 bases). V gave up 1 base and J gave up 5 bases, with 17 bases separating them. The CDR3 is 16 residues long. Germline-derived CDR1 and CDR2 are SGHAT and FQNNGV. The chain's CDR3 is CASSLVGRGVGETQYF. CDR3 in DNA: TGTGCCAGCAGCTTAGTTGGCAGGGGAGTAGGGGAGACCCAGTACTTC.

Ten or more counts support this clonotype. This chain links TRBV20-1 with TRBJ1-2; the D gene is possibly TRBD1 (6 bases). Trimming pared 3 bases from V and 5 bases from J, leaving 13 bases between. Per the germline V gene, CDR1 is DFQATT and CDR2 is SNEGSKA (reference sequence). The CDR3 covers 13 residues. The CDR3, as DNA: TGCAGTGCTAGTCCCGGCAGGGGATATGGCTACACCTTC. Amino acid sequence: CSASPGRGYGYTF.

This clonotype was counted many times. The chain is built from TRBV5-1 and TRBJ1-4; D unclear. This CDR3 has 14 amino acids. Germline V CDR1 and CDR2: SGHRS, YFSETQ. Trimming pared 4 bases from V and 7 bases from J, leaving 14 bases between. CDR3 region: CASSAFGWSEKLFF. The DNA of the CDR3 is TGCGCCAGCAGCGCATTCGGATGGAGTGAAAAACTGTTTTTT.

This clonotype has a count of ten or more. The V gene is TRBV20-1, the J gene TRBJ2-3; possibly TRBD2 for D (7 bases). V was clipped by 2 bases and J by 3 bases, with 12 bases between them. This CDR3 is 14 amino acids long. Germline assignment: CDR1 DFQATT and CDR2 SNEGSKA (reference sequence). Written as DNA, the CDR3 is TGCAGTGCTAGACCAGGGGAGGGGACAGATACGCAGTATTTT. Residues: CSARPGEGTDTQYF.

The sample holds many counts of this clonotype. The chain recombines TRBV6-5 with TRBJ2-7; 9 nucleotides match TRBD1. This CDR3 has 14 residues. J gave up 7 bases and V 6 bases, and 10 bases lay outside the gene matches. Germline V CDR1 and CDR2: MNHEY, SVGAGI. CDR3 protein: CASRPDRGSDEQYF. CDR3 bases: TGTGCCAGCAGACCGGACAGGGGATCGGATGAGCAGTACTTC.

This clonotype was recorded at least ten times. The rearrangement links TRBV12-3 or TRBV12-4 to TRBJ1-3, with D uncertain. This CDR3 comprises 15 residues. Between the trimmed V and J ends, which lost 6 bases and 4 bases, there was a span of 16 bases. CDR3 residues: CASRRQPFPGNTIYF. In DNA form, the CDR3 reads TGTGCCAGCAGAAGACAACCGTTTCCCGGAAACACCATATATTTT.

This clonotype appeared many times. The V call is TRBV27, the J call TRBJ1-2; no reliable D call. The length of the CDR3 is 17 residues. CDR1 is MNHEY and CDR2 is SMNVEV in the germline V gene (reference sequence). V was trimmed by 10 bases and J by 1 base, leaving 25 bases between them. CDR3 residues: CATSVVSPGSFNYGYTF. CDR3 DNA: TGTGCCACCAGCGTGGTTTCTCCTGGATCGTTTAACTATGGCTACACCTTC.